The source of this T cell receptor (beta chain) is a study of immune heterogeneity within non-small cell lung tumors. The overall study: Tumor histology was classified as squamous cell carcinoma in several cases, non-squamous carcinoma in 9 to 11 and not otherwise specified in 1. Notes on the study in general: Different tumor locations in one patient shared dominant CDR3 beta clonotypes yet harbored unique high-frequency clones. A significant, moderate positive correlation (R about 0.35) linked local T-cell clonality and tumor mutational burden.

TCR beta CDR3 was amplified by multiplex PCR using 32 V and 13 J primers. TCRdb redid the calling of the multiplex PCR reads with MiXCR, one entry per CDR3 protein. The sample lists under 3,500 distinct CDR3 sequences, around 40% occurring once. Genomic DNA from bulk tumor acted as the template, and about 550 ng was loaded per sample. Multiple widely separated biopsies were taken from each primary tumor at surgery. It was patients with untreated, newly diagnosed non-small cell lung cancer who underwent curative surgery. Non-small cell lung cancer patients, newly diagnosed and having surgery with curative intent, served as donors. This clonotype is large (0.1 to 1%) by share. Its matching antigen is unknown. The length of the CDR3 is 13 residues. The germline CDR1 and CDR2 sequences are MNHNY and SVGAGI (reference sequence). Trimming removed 0 bases at V and 3 bases at J, with 6 bases between.

The TCR sequence derives from a man aged 55-75 years with non-small cell lung cancer. This chain uses TRBV6-6 with TRBJ2-7; D remains unclear. Sequencing used lung tumor tissue. The CDR3 region is CASSYSPHYEQYF. In nucleotides, the CDR3 is TGTGCCAGCAGTTACTCACCGCACTACGAGCAGTACTTC.